The clone carrying this T cell receptor beta chain occurred many times. Its antigen is currently unknown. This sample is drawn from a study of T cell repertoires in cytomegalovirus infection. Across the whole study: Public TCR beta signatures marked donors with CMV infection and the matching HLA.

TCRdb re-derived calls from the reads in MiXCR, one entry per CDR3 protein. The repertoire consists of 400,000 or so distinct CDR3 sequences, with approximately 31% occurring once and the leading ten covering around 15%. Trimming took off 5 bases at V and 5 bases at J, with 6 bases between the two ends. Looked up from germline, CDR1 is SEHNR and CDR2 is FQNEAQ (reference sequence). This CDR3 comprises 12 residues. Study-level results: CMV carriers with the relevant HLA were identified by cumulative public TCR beta family frequency. Ex vivo, HLA-C-restricted CMV-specific TCR beta clonotypes prevailed over the rest of the response.

Source material: PBMCs. The receptor was isolated from a human donor in good health (CMV status not recorded). Some clones in this sample may be carry-over from other donors' samples. This chain uses TRBV7-9 with TRBJ1-4, with D possibly matching TRBD1 (6 bases). The chain's CDR3 is CASSRGNEKLFF. For the CDR3, the DNA is TGTGCCAGCAGCAGGGGGAATGAAAAACTGTTTTTT.